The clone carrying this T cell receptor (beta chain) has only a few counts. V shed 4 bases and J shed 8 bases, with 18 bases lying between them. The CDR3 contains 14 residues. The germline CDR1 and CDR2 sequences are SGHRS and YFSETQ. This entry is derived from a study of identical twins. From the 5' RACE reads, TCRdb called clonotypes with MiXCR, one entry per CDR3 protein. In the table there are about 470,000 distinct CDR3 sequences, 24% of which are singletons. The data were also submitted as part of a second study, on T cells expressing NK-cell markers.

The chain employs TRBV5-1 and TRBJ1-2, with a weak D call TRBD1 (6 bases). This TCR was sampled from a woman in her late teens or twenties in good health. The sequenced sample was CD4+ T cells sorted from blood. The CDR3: CASSPGGFTGGYTF. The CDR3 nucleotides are TGCGCCAGCAGCCCGGGGGGCTTCACGGGAGGCTACACCTTC.